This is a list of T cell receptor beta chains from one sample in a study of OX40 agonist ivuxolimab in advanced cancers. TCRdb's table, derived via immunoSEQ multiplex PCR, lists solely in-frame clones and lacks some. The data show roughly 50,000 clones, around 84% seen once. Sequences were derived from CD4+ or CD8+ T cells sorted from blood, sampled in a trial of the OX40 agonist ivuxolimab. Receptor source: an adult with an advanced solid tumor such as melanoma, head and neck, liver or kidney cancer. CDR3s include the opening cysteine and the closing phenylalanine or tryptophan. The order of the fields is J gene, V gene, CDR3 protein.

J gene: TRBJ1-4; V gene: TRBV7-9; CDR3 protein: CASSLSGATNEKLFF
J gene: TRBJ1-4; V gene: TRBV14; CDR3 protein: CASSQEGGPGEKLFF
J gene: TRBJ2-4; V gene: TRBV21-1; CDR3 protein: CASSKWGGPLAKNIQYF
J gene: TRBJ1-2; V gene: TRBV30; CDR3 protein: CAWKGNGYTF
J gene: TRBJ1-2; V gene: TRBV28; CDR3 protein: CASSFGGPQGFHGYTF
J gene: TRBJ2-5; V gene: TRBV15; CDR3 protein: CATSRGYQETQYF
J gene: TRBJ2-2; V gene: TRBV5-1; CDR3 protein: CASSRALAGGPNTGELFF
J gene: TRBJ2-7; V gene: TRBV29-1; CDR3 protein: CSGGTTNYEQYF
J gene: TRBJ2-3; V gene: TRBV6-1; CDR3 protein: CASSERVGTGGTDTQYF
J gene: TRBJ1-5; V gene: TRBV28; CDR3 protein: CASSGGNQPQHF
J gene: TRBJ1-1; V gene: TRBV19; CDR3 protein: CASSTRTVNTEAFF
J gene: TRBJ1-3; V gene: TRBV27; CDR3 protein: CASSLTGGSENTIYF
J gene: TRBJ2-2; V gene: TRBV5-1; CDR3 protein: CASSPGLAGVTGELFF
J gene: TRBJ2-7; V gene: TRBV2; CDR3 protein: CASSRDRAYEQYF
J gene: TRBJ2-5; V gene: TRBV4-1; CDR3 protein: CASSQEAAGGPQETQYF
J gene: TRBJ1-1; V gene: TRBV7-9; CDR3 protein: CASSLGGTRNTEAFF
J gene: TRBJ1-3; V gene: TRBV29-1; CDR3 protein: CSVSSQTGAGNTIYF
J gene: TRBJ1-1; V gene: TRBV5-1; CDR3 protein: CASSLSRMNTEAFF
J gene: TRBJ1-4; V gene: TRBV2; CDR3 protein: CASSVRRGEKLFF
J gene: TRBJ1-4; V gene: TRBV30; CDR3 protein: CAWSGDRPTNEKLFF
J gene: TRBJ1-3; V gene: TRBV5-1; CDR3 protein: CASSPRGGPGNTIYF
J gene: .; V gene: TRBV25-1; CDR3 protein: CASSEYKGFDEQYF
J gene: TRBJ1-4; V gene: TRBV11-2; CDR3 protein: CASSQHRRGEKLFF
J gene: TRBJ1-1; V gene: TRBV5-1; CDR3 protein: CASSLGSGVMNTEAFF
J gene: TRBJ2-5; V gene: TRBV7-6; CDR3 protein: CASSPRQTRETQYF
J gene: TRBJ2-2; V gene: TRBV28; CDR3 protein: CASRLAGINTGELFF